This TCR beta chain appears in the sequencing data of a study of CD8+ T cells in alopecia areata. Study at large: Patients took tofacitinib for 6 to 18 months, followed by 6 drug-free months.

There are a few counts of this clone. The antigen remains unidentified. RNA extraction and reverse transcription yielded cDNA as sequencing template. Clones were read by immunoSEQ multiplex PCR, and TCRdb kept only the in-frame ones, dropping some. The repertoire holds about 98,000 clones, with 40% to 55% as singletons. General observations from the study: Tissue-resident alphabeta T cells belonging to normal skin likewise get sequenced within scalp specimens. For lesional scalp, especially alopecia totalis/universalis, clonality was higher than in normal scalp. In patients, TCRs were shared less clearly than in mice, and HLA may possibly be involved.

Sequencing used CD4+ T cells sorted from blood. This receptor was obtained from a human donor with alopecia areata.

The CDR3 region is CAGSTGTVFLESGNTIYF. Here the CDR3 DNA reads TGTGCCGGCTCTACCGGGACGGTCTTCCTCGAGTCTGGAAACACCATATATTTT. The chain has TRBV30 and TRBJ1-3; the D gene is possibly TRBD1 (5 bases). V gave up 8 bases and J gave up 1 base, with 27 bases separating them. Germline V CDR1 and CDR2: GTSNPN, SVGIG (reference sequence). CDR3 length equals 18 residues.